The T cell receptor beta chain described here comes from a study of OX40 agonist ivuxolimab in advanced cancers. Study details: Ivuxolimab is an agonistic anti-OX40 (CD134) antibody, and patients were treated with it. Mean age approximately 55 years, range 23 to 79; just over 80% male.

Autoimmune disease history or systemic immunosuppression barred patients. Profiling relied on immunoSEQ multiplex PCR, and the TCRdb table lists in-frame clones only, not all of them. This table has around 59,000 clones, roughly 86% appearing once. This specimen was CD4+ or CD8+ T cells sorted from blood, taken in a trial of the OX40 agonist ivuxolimab. This TCR came from an adult with an advanced solid tumor such as melanoma, head and neck, liver or kidney cancer.

CDR3 protein: CASSPAGIGNQPQHF. Here the CDR3 DNA reads TGTGCCAGCAGCCCTGCCGGGATCGGCAATCAGCCCCAGCATTTT. This chain links TRBV7-2 with TRBJ1-5; no definite D call. Germline V lookup: CDR1 SGHTA, CDR2 FQGNSA. V dropped 5 bases and J dropped 2 bases, with 13 bases sitting between them. The length of the CDR3 is 15 residues.